The text below deals with one T cell receptor beta chain. Sequencing used immunoSEQ multiplex PCR; TCRdb keeps in-frame clones, though not all of them. The sample comprises tens of thousands of clones, 80% to 85% of which are singletons, and 3% to 3.5% rests with the top ten. The sample comes from a study of OX40 agonist ivuxolimab in advanced cancers. J was trimmed by 9 bases and V by 10 bases; bases with no gene match: 12. CDR1 and CDR2 (germline): LNHDA, SQIVND (reference sequence). This CDR3 is built from 14 residues. The source of this sequence is an adult with an advanced solid tumor such as melanoma, head and neck, liver or kidney cancer. Specimen: CD4+ or CD8+ T cells sorted from blood, collected in a trial of the OX40 agonist ivuxolimab. This chain connects TRBV19 to TRBJ1-6; TRBD1 matches 7 bases. For the CDR3, the DNA is TGTGCCACAAAGACAGGGCCCTTTGGTTCACCCCTCCACTTT. As protein: CATKTGPFGSPLHF.